The 7 T cell receptor beta chains below come from one sample, sequenced in a study of blood T cell repertoires in COVID-19. Using immunoSEQ multiplex PCR, the repertoire was profiled, and TCRdb retains in-frame clones only, with some absent. The data contain some 170,000 clones, approximately 80% of them singletons. Source material: PBMCs or T cells enriched from blood (not recorded which). The receptors shown here come from a man between 45 and 60 years old who had recovered from COVID-19.

This chain uses TRBV7-2 with TRBJ1-5; 8 positions match TRBD1. CDR3 length equals 15 residues. With 5 bases clipped from V and 3 bases from J, the junction kept 6 bases outside the gene matches. Germline CDR1 reads SGHTA; CDR2 reads FQGNSA. This CDR3 reads CASSLTGVTNQPQHF. CDR3 nucleotides: TGTGCCAGCAGCCTGACAGGGGTCACCAATCAGCCCCAGCATTTT. The full variable domain, with the rest looked up from reference TRBV7-2 and TRBJ1-5, is GAGVSQSPSNKVTEKGKDVELRCDPISGHTALYWYRQSLGQGLEFLIYFQGNSAPDKSGLPSDRFSAERTGGSVSTLTIQRTQQEDSAVYLCASSLTGVTNQPQHFGDGTRLSIL.

V gene TRBV5-6 combines with J gene TRBJ1-1; D unclear. V lost 1 base and J lost 1, with 5 bases in between. This CDR3 contains 13 residues. CDR1 is SGHDT and CDR2 is YYEEEE in the germline V gene. CDR3 in amino acids: CASSLIENTEAFF. The DNA of the CDR3 is TGTGCCAGCAGCTTGATAGAGAACACTGAAGCTTTCTTT.

This clone was found once. The gene calls are TRBV19 and TRBJ1-2, with 12 bases that match TRBD1. In germline, CDR1 is LNHDA, CDR2 SQIVND (reference sequence). The CDR3 has 16 residues. The junction had 6 bases not matched to a gene; V was cut back by 6 bases and J by 1 base. The CDR3 bases are TGTGCCAGTAGAACCGGGACAGGGGGCTTTAACTATGGCTACACCTTC. Translated, it gives CASRTGTGGFNYGYTF.

The chain uses TRBV3-1 (or the pseudogene TRBV3-2) and TRBJ1-6, with D perhaps matching TRBD1 (6 bases). V lost 1 base, J lost 7 bases, and 8 bases lay in between. This CDR3 spans 14 amino acids. Germline loops: CDR1 LGHDT, CDR2 YNNKEL (reference sequence). The CDR3: CASSQGGRNSPLHF. CDR3 coding DNA: TGTGCCAGCAGCCAAGGGGGGCGAAATTCACCCCTCCACTTT.

The CDR3 nucleotides are TGTGCCAGCCGCGAGGTCCGGCCTTTCTTT. It encodes CASREVRPFF. The rearrangement uses TRBV2 and TRBJ1-1, with D unclear. Germline CDR1 is SNHLY and CDR2 is FYNNEI. V lost 8 bases and J 12 bases, leaving 13 bases between the germline ends. The CDR3 runs 10 residues. Supplemented by reference TRBV2 and TRBJ1-1, the full variable domain reads EPEVTQTPSHQVTQMGQEVILRCVPISNHLYFYWYRQILGQKVEFLVSFYNNEISEKSEIFDDQFSVERPDGSNFTLKIRSTKLEDSAMYFCASREVRPFFGQGTRLTVV.

The J gene is TRBJ2-3, the V gene TRBV6-4, with TRBD2 identical over 9 bases. Germline-derived CDR1 and CDR2 are MRHNA and SNTAGT. J gave up 4 bases and V 2 bases, and 1 base lay outside the gene matches. The length of the CDR3 is 14 residues. The CDR3 sequence: CASSDGGGADTQYF. CDR3 bases: TGTGCCAGCAGTGACGGCGGGGGGGCAGATACGCAGTATTTT.

Worth noting for this clone: The germline gene is not matched at one end of the junction; a read error may be the cause. The CDR3 is CASSLDGARVF. For the CDR3, the DNA is TGTGCCAGCAGCTTGGATGGGGCGCGAGTCTTC. The chain is built from TRBV5-5 and TRBJ2-7, with D possibly matching TRBD1 (5 bases). Germline assignment: CDR1 SGHKS and CDR2 YYEKEE (reference sequence). The CDR3 sequence is 11 residues long.